This is a list of T cell receptor beta chains from one sample in a study of blood T cell repertoires in COVID-19. Profiled with immunoSEQ multiplex PCR; TCRdb holds only in-frame clones, not every one. The data hold 170,000 or so clones, with almost 85% observed a single time. Sequences were obtained from peripheral blood. These TCRs come from a man younger than 30 with active or convalescent COVID-19. Both conserved end residues are part of each CDR3. The D gene is left open where the match is weak. The size field is filled for only some rows; it gives once, few, many or a size class.

D gene: TRBD1; clone size: NA; J gene: TRBJ1-5; V gene: TRBV19; CDR3 DNA: TGTGCCAGTAGTCCTTTGGACAGGGACAATCAGCCCCAGCATTTT; CDR3 protein: CASSPLDRDNQPQHF
D gene: NA; clone size: few; J gene: TRBJ2-7; V gene: TRBV4-1; CDR3 DNA: TGCGCCAGCAGCCAGACCGCCGGGACTCTCATTTACGAGCAGTACTTC; CDR3 protein: CASSQTAGTLIYEQYF
D gene: TRBD1; clone size: NA; J gene: TRBJ2-1; V gene: TRBV28; CDR3 DNA: TGTGCCAGCAGGGGGACAGGGGAGGGTAATGAGCAGTTCTTC; CDR3 protein: CASRGTGEGNEQFF
D gene: TRBD2; clone size: NA; J gene: TRBJ2-3; V gene: TRBV10-2; CDR3 DNA: TGCGCCAGCAGTGGGTTCCTAGCGGGGGGGAGTACTAGCACAGATACGCAGTATTTT; CDR3 protein: CASSGFLAGGSTSTDTQYF
D gene: TRBD2; clone size: NA; J gene: TRBJ2-3; V gene: TRBV27; CDR3 DNA: TGTGCCAGCAGTTTCCGGACTAGCGGCTACACAGATACGCAGTATTTT; CDR3 protein: CASSFRTSGYTDTQYF
D gene: NA; clone size: NA; J gene: TRBJ2-7; V gene: TRBV15; CDR3 DNA: TGTGCCACCAGCAGAGGGGCAGGGGGGCCCCTCGTGCAGTACTTC; CDR3 protein: CATSRGAGGPLVQYF
D gene: TRBD1; clone size: NA; J gene: TRBJ1-3; V gene: TRBV4-2; CDR3 DNA: TGTGCCAGCAGCGTCCGACAGGGGGCTTACGCTGGAAACACCATATATTTT; CDR3 protein: CASSVRQGAYAGNTIYF
D gene: TRBD2; clone size: once; J gene: TRBJ2-2; V gene: TRBV18; CDR3 DNA: TGTGCCAGCTCACCGGGGGCTAGCGGGACGAGCGGGGAGCTGTTTTTT; CDR3 protein: CASSPGASGTSGELFF
D gene: NA; clone size: few; J gene: TRBJ1-4; V gene: TRBV13; CDR3 DNA: TGTGCCAGCAGCTTAGGGAACAGAGCAAATGAAAAACTGTTTTTT; CDR3 protein: CASSLGNRANEKLFF
D gene: NA; clone size: NA; J gene: TRBJ2-7; V gene: TRBV5-1; CDR3 DNA: TGCGCCAGCAGCTTGGCCCTGACTGCCAACGAGCAGTACTTC; CDR3 protein: CASSLALTANEQYF
D gene: NA; clone size: NA; J gene: TRBJ2-2; V gene: TRBV11-2; CDR3 DNA: TGTGCCAGCAGCTTGGGGGCAGGGGACACCGGGGAGCTGTTTTTT; CDR3 protein: CASSLGAGDTGELFF